This T cell receptor beta chain originates from a study of T cell clonality in common variable immunodeficiency. Broader study findings: Fewer deletions and N-nucleotide insertions were reportedly seen in common variable immunodeficiency TCR beta sequences.

This clone was found many times. Its antigen is not identified. The CDR3 end is not reached by the read, which stops 3 residues before it; the germline J gene fills it in. V lost 5 bases and J lost 2, with 12 bases in between. Germline lookup yields CDR1 SEHNR and CDR2 FQNEAQ (reference sequence). The CDR3 contains 14 residues. Of CVID subjects, more than twelve were female and approximately 31 male, mean age roughly 40. Method: immunoSEQ multiplex PCR; TCRdb's copy keeps in-frame clones and lacks some. The sample yields 25,000 or so clones, without any singletons. Sequenced sample: peripheral blood mononuclear cells. This receptor was taken from a human donor with common variable immunodeficiency. V is TRBV7-9 and J is TRBJ1-1, with D possibly matching TRBD1 (6 bases). The CDR3 reads CASSPYRVNTEAFF. The sequenced CDR3 bases are TGTGCCAGCAGCCCCTACAGGGTAAACACTGAA.